Listed here are 7 T cell receptor beta chains from one sample, sequenced in a study of identical twins (TCRdb year 2016). The library was prepared using 5' RACE. The reads were generated on an Illumina HiSeq 2000. The public reads were reanalyzed by TCRdb: fastp trimming at Q25, MiXCR alignment, in-frame beta chains only. Each CDR3 protein appears once, grouped with its most common genes and DNA. This sample gives hundreds of thousands of distinct CDR3 sequences in total; about 20% of them show up just once. Jointly, the top ten make up about an eighth of the sample. These same data were also listed under a study on T cells expressing NK-cell markers.

The sample taken for sequencing was PBMCs. These receptor sequences come from a woman aged 18-29 years in good health.

J is TRBJ2-5 and V is TRBV5-5; unclear D gene. CDR1 is SGHKS, CDR2 YYEKEE, per germline (reference sequence). This CDR3 is 13 amino acids long. V was clipped by 3 bases and J by 10 bases, with 16 bases between them. CDR3 region: CASSSGLLCVQYF. In DNA form, the CDR3 reads TGTGCCAGCAGCTCTGGGCTACTCTGCGTCCAGTACTTC.

This clonotype has only a few counts. The chain carries TRBV6-5 and TRBJ1-2, with D possibly TRBD1 on 5 matching bases. CDR3 length equals 17 residues. V was cut by 2 bases and J by 3 bases, with 19 bases left in between. Germline V CDR1 and CDR2: MNHEY, SVGAGI. This CDR3 reads CASSYLGRDPSHYGYTF. CDR3 DNA: TGTGCCAGCAGTTACCTCGGACGGGACCCTAGCCACTATGGCTACACCTTC.

The gene calls are TRBV20-1 and TRBJ2-5; 10 nucleotides line up with TRBD2. With V trimmed by 4 bases and J by 5 bases, 4 bases remained unmatched. Germline CDR1 reads DFQATT; CDR2 reads SNEGSKA (reference sequence). This CDR3 has 13 residues. In nucleotides, the CDR3 is TGCAGTGCTACAGCGGGGGGGCAGGAGACCCAGTACTTC. Protein sequence: CSATAGGQETQYF.

The J gene is TRBJ2-1, the V gene TRBV10-3; 7 bases match TRBD1. Per the germline V gene, CDR1 is ENHRY and CDR2 is SYGVKD. Unmatched junction bases numbered 12, after V lost 6 bases and J lost 7 bases. This CDR3 has 15 residues. The CDR3 region has the DNA TGTGCCATCAGGAAAGAAGGGGGCGCGAGGAATGAGCAGTTCTTC. It yields the protein CAIRKEGGARNEQFF.

The genes are TRBV9 and TRBJ2-1; 9 bases are a match to TRBD2. The trim removed 2 bases at V and 5 bases at J, leaving 8 bases unmatched. Germline CDR1 is SGDLS and CDR2 is YYNGEE. This CDR3 comprises 16 residues. The CDR3 region is CASSVEAGGIHNEQFF. As DNA, the CDR3 is TGTGCCAGCAGCGTGGAAGCGGGAGGAATCCACAATGAGCAGTTCTTC.

This clonotype turned up a few times. J is TRBJ2-5 and V is TRBV15; 8 bases match TRBD1. The germline V gene has CDR1 LNHNV and CDR2 YYDKDF (reference sequence). This CDR3 is 15 amino acids long. Unmatched junction bases numbered 3, after V lost 2 bases and J lost 1 base. CDR3 sequence reads: CATSRLGTGQETQYF. The CDR3 coding sequence is TGTGCCACCAGCAGACTCGGGACAGGCCAAGAGACCCAGTACTTC.

This sequence joins TRBV20-1 and TRBJ2-1; D uncertain. The CDR3 runs 17 residues. Trimming stripped 5 bases from V and 7 bases from J, with 27 bases between. CDR1 is DFQATT and CDR2 is SNEGSKA in the germline V gene (reference sequence). In DNA form, the CDR3 reads TGCAGTGCTGTTTCCGCTAACCGGGCCTTCTACGAAAATGAGCAGTTCTTC. Residues: CSAVSANRAFYENEQFF.